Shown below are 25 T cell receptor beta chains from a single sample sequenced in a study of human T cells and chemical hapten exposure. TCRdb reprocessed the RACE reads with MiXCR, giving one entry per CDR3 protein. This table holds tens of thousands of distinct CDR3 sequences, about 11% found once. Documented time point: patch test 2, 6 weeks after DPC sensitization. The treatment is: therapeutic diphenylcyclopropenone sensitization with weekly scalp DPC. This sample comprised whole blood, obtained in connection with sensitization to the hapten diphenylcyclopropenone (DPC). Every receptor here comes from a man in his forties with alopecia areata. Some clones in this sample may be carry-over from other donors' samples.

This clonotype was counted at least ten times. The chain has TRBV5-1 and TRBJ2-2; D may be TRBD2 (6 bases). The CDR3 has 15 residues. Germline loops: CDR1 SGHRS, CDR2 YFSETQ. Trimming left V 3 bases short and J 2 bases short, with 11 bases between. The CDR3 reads CASSWRDGNTGELFF. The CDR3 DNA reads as TGCGCCAGCAGCTGGCGGGACGGCAACACCGGGGAGCTGTTTTTT.

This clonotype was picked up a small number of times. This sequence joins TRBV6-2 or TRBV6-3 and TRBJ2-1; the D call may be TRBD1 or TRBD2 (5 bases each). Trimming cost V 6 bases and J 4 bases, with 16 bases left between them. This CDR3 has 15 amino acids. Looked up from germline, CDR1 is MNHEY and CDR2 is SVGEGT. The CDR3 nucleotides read TGTGCCAGCAGAGCCGCAGGGAGCAGTTACAATGAGCAGTTCTTC. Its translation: CASRAAGSSYNEQFF.

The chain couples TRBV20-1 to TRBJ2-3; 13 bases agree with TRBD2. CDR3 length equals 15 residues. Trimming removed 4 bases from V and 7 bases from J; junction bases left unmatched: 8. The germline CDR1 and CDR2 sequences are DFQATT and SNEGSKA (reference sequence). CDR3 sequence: CSAIRAGLAGNTQYF. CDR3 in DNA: TGCAGTGCTATAAGAGCGGGACTAGCGGGAAATACGCAGTATTTT.

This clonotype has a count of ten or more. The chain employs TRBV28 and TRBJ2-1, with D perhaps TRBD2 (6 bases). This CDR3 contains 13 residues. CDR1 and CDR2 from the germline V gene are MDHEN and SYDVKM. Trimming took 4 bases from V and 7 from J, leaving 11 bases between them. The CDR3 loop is CASSSPGGNEQFF. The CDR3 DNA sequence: TGTGCCAGCAGTTCCCCCGGAGGGAATGAGCAGTTCTTC. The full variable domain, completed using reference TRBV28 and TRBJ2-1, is DVKVTQSSRYLVKRTGEKVFLECVQDMDHENMFWYRQDPGLGLRLIYFSYDVKMKEKGDIPEGYSVSREKKERFSLILESASTNQTSMYLCASSSPGGNEQFFGPGTRLTVL.

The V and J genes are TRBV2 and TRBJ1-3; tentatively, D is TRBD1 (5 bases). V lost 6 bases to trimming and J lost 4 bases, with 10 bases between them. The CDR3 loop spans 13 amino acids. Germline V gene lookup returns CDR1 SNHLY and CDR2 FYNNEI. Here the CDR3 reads CASSGAAGNTIYF. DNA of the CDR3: TGTGCCAGCAGCGGGGCCGCAGGAAACACCATATATTTT.

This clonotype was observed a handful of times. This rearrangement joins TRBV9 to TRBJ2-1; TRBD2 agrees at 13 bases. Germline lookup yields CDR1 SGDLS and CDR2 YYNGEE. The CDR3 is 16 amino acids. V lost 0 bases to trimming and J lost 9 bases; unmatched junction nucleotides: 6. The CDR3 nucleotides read TGTGCCAGCAGCGTAGATGGAACTAGCGGGAGGGGTGAGCAGTTCTTC. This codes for CASSVDGTSGRGEQFF.

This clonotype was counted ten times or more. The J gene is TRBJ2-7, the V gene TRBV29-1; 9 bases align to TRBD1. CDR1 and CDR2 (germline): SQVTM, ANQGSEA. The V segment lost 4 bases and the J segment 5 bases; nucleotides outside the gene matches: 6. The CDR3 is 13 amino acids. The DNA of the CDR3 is TGCAGCGTTGTAGGGACAGGGATCAACGAGCAGTACTTC. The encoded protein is CSVVGTGINEQYF.

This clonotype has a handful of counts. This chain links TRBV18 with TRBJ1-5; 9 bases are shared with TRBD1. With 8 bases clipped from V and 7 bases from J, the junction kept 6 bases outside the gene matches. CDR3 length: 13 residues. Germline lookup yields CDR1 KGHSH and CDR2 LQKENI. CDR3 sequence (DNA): TGTGCCAGCGCCTGGGACAGGGACCAGCCCCAGCATTTT. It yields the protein CASAWDRDQPQHF.

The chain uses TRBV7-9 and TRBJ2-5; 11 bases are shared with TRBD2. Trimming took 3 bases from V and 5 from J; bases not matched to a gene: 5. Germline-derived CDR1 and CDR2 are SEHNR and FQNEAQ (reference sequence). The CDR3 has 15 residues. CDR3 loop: CASSLTSGISETQYF. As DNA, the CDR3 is TGTGCCAGCAGCTTGACTAGCGGGATTTCGGAGACCCAGTACTTC.

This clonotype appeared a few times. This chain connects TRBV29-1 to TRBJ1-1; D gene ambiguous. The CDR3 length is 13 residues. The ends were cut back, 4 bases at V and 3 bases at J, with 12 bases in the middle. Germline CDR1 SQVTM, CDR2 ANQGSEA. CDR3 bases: TGCAGCGTTGTTGACACCTCACACACTGAAGCTTTCTTT. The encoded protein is CSVVDTSHTEAFF.

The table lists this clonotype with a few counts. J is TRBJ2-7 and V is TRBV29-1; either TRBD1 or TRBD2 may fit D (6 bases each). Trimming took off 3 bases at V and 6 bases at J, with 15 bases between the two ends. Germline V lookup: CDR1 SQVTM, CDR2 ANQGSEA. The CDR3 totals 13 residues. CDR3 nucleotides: TGCAGCGTTGAGTGGGGGGCGCGTCCCGAGCAGTACTTC. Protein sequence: CSVEWGARPEQYF.

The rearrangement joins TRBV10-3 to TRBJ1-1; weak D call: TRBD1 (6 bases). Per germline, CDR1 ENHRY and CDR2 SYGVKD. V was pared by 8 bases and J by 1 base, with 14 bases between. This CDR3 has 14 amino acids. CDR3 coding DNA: TGTGCCATCCAACCACAGGGTCGGAACACTGAAGCTTTCTTT. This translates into CAIQPQGRNTEAFF.

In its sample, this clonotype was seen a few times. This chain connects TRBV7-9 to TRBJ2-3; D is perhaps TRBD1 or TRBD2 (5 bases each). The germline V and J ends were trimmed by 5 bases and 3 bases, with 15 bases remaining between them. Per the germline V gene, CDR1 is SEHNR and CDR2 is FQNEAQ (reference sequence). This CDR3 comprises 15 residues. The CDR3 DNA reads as TGTGCCAGCAGCCCCGGGACCGTAGCAACAGATACGCAGTATTTT. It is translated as CASSPGTVATDTQYF.

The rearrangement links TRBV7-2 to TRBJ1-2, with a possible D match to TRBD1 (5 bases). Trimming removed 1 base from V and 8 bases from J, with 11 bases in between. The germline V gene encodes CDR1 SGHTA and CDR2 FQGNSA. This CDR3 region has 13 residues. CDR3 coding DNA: TGTGCCAGCAGCTTAGAGACAGTTGCGGGCTACACCTTC. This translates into CASSLETVAGYTF.

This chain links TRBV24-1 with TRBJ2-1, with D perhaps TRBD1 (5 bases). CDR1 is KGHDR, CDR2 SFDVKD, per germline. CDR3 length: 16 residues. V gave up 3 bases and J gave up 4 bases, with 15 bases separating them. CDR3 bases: TGTGCCACCAGTGATGGGGCTCTACGTCCGTACAATGAGCAGTTCTTC. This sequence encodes CATSDGALRPYNEQFF.

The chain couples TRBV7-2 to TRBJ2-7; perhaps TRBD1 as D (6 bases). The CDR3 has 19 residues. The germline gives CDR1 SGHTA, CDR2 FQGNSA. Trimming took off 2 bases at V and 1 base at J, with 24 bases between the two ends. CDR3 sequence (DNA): TGTGCCAGCAGCTTACTTTTGCTGAGGGAGCAGGGGATATCCTACGAGCAGTACTTC. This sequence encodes CASSLLLLREQGISYEQYF.

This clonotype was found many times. CDR3 protein: CASKLGQESSGANVLTF. The CDR3 DNA reads TGTGCCAGCAAATTGGGACAGGAGAGCTCTGGGGCCAACGTCCTGACTTTC. The V and J genes are TRBV28 and TRBJ2-6; 8 bases agree with TRBD1. Germline CDR1 is MDHEN and CDR2 is SYDVKM. Losses at the gene ends were 7 bases for V and 0 bases for J; bases not matched to a gene: 8. This CDR3 region has 17 residues.

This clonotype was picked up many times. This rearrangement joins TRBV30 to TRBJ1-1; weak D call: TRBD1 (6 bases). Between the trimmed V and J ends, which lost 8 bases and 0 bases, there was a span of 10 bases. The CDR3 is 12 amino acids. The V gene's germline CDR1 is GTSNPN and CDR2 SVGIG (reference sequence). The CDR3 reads CAGTLLNTEAFF. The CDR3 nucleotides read TGTGCCGGGACACTTCTGAACACTGAAGCTTTCTTT.

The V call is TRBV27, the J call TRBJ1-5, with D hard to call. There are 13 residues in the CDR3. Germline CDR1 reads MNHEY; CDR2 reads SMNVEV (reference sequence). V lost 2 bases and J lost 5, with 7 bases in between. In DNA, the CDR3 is TGTGCCAGCAGTTTAAAAGGACATCAGCCCCAGCATTTT. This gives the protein CASSLKGHQPQHF.

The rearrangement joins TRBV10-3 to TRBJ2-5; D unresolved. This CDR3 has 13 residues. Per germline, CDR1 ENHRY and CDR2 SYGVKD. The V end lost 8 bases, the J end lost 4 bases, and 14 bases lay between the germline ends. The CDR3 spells CAIGTTVGETQYF. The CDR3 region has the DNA TGTGCCATCGGAACCACGGTTGGAGAGACCCAGTACTTC.

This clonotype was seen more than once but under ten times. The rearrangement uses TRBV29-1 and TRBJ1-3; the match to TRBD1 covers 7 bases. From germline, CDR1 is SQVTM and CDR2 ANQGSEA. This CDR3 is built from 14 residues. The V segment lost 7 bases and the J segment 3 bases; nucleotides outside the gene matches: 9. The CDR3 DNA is TGCAGCGCCTCGACAGGGATACGTGGAAACACCATATATTTT. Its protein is CSASTGIRGNTIYF. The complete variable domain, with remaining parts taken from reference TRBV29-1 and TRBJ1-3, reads SAVISQKPSRDICQRGTSLTIQCQVDSQVTMMFWYRQQPGQSLTLIATANQGSEATYESGFVIDKFPISRPNLTFSTLTVSNMSPEDSSIYLCSASTGIRGNTIYFGEGSWLTVV.

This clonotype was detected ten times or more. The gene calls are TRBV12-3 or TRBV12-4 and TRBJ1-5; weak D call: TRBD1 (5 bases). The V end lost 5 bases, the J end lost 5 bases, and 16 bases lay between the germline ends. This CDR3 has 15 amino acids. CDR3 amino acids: CASSIVQGWDQPQHF. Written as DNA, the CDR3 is TGTGCCAGCAGTATAGTGCAGGGTTGGGATCAGCCCCAGCATTTT.

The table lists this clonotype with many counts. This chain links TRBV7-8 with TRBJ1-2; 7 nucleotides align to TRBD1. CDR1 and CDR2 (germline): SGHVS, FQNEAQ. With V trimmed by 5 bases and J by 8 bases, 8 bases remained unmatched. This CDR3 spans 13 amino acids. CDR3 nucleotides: TGTGCCAGCAGCACGGACAGGTCCAGGGGCTACACCTTC. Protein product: CASSTDRSRGYTF.

The CDR3 nucleotides are TGTGCCAGCAGCTTGGGACAGGGATTGGGAGAGACCCAGTACTTC. As protein: CASSLGQGLGETQYF. The genes are TRBV7-9 and TRBJ2-5; TRBD1 matches at 9 bases. The germline V gene has CDR1 SEHNR and CDR2 FQNEAQ (reference sequence). The CDR3 has 15 amino acids. Trimming cost V 3 bases and J 4 bases; bases outside gene matches: 6. The entire variable domain, with the rest obtained from reference TRBV7-9 and TRBJ2-5, is as follows: DTGVSQNPRHKITKRGQNVTFRCDPISEHNRLYWYRQTLGQGPEFLTYFQNEAQLEKSRLLSDRFSAERPKGSFSTLEIQRTEQGDSAMYLCASSLGQGLGETQYFGPGTRLLVL.

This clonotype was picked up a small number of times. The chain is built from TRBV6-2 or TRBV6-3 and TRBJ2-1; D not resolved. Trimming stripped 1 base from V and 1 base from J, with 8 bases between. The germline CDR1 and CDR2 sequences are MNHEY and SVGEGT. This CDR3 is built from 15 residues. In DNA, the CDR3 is TGTGCCAGCAGTTACTTGGGGTATTCCTACAATGAGCAGTTCTTC. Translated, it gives CASSYLGYSYNEQFF.